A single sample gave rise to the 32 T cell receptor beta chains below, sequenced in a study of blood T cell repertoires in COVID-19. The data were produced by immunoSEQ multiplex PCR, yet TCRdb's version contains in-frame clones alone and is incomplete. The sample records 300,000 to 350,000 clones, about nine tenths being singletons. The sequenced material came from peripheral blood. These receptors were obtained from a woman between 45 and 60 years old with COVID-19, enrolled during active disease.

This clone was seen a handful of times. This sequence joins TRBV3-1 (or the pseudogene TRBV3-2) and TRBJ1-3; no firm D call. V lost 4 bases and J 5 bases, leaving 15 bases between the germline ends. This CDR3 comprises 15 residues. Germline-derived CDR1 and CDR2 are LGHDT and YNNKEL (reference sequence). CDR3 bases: TGTGCCAGCAGCCGACAACAGTACCCGAGAAACACCATATATTTT. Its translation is CASSRQQYPRNTIYF.

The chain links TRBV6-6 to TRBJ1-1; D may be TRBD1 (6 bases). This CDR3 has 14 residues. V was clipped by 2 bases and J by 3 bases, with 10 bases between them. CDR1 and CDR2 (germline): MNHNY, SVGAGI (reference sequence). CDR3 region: CASSYAGADTEAFF. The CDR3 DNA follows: TGTGCCAGCAGTTACGCGGGGGCGGACACTGAAGCTTTCTTT.

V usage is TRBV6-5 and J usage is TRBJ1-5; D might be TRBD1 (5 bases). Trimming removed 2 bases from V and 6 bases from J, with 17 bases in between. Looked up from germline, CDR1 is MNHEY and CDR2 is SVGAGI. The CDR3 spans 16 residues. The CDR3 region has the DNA TGTGCCAGCAGTTACCAGTGGCAGGGAAAAGGTCAGCCCCAGCATTTT. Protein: CASSYQWQGKGQPQHF.

CDR3 protein: CASKGDSYNEQFF. In DNA, the CDR3 is TGTGCCAGCAAAGGGGACTCCTACAATGAGCAGTTCTTC. The gene calls are TRBV12-3 or TRBV12-4 and TRBJ2-1; maybe TRBD1 (5 bases). The V and J ends lost 7 bases and 0 bases respectively, with 7 bases between them. CDR3 length: 13 residues.

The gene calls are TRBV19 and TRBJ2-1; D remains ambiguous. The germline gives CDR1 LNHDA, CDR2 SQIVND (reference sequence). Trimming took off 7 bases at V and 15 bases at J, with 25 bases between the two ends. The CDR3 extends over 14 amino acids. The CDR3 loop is CASMAPSTTSMRFF. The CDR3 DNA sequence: TGTGCCAGTATGGCCCCCTCGACAACTTCTATGAGGTTCTTC.

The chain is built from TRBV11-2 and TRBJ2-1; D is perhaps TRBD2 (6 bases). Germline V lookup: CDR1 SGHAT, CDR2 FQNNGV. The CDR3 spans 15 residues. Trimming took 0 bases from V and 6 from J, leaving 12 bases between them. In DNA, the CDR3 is TGTGCCAGCAGCTTAGAGGGACTCGGACCCAATGAGCAGTTCTTC. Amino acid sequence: CASSLEGLGPNEQFF. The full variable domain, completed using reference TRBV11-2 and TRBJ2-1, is EAGVAQSPRYKIIEKRQSVAFWCNPISGHATLYWYQQILGQGPKLLIQFQNNGVVDDSQLPKDRFSAERLKGVDSTLKIQPAKLEDSAVYLCASSLEGLGPNEQFFGPGTRLTVL.

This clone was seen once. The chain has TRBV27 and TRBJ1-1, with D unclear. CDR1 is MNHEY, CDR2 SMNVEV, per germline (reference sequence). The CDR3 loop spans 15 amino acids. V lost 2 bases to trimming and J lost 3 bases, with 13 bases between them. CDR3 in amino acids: CASSLQFGEYTEAFF. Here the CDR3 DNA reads TGTGCCAGCAGTTTACAGTTCGGGGAGTACACTGAAGCTTTCTTT.

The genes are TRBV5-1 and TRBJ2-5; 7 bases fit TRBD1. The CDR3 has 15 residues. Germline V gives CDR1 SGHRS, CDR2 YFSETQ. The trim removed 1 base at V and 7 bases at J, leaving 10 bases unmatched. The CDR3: CASSLREGGQATQYF. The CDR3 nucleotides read TGCGCCAGCAGCTTGAGGGAAGGGGGCCAGGCGACCCAGTACTTC.

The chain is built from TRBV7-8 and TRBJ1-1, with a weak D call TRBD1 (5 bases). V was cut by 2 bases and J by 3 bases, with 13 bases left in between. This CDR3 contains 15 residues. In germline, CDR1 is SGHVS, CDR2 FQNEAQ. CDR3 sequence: CASSLRRGWDTEAFF. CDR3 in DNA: TGTGCCAGCAGCTTACGGAGGGGTTGGGACACTGAAGCTTTCTTT.

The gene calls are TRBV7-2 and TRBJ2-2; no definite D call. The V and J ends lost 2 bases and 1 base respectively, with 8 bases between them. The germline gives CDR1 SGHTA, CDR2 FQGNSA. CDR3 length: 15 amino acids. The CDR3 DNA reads TGTGCCAGCAGCTTAAAGACTGGGAACACCGGGGAGCTGTTTTTT. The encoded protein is CASSLKTGNTGELFF.

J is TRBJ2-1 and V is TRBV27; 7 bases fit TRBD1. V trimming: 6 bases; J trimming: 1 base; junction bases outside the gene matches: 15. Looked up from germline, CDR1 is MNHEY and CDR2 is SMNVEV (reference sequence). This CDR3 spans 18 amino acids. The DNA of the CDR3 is TGTGCCAGCAGCGAGGGACAGCGCCGCGCTCCATCCTACAATGAGCAGTTCTTC. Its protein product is CASSEGQRRAPSYNEQFF.

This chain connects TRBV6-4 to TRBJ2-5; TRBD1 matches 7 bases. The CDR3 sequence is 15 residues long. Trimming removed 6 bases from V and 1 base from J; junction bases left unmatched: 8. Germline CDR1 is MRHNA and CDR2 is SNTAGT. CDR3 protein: CASSRQGSAQETQYF. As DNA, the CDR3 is TGTGCCAGCAGCCGACAGGGCTCGGCCCAAGAGACCCAGTACTTC.

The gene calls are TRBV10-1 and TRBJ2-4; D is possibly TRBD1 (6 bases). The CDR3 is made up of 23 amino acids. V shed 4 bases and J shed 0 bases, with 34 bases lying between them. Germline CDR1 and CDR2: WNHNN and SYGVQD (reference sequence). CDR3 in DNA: TGCGCCAGCAGTGGGACAGCAACCGATATCGAAGGCAGGAAATTCCTAGCCAAAAACATTCAGTACTTC. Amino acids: CASSGTATDIEGRKFLAKNIQYF.

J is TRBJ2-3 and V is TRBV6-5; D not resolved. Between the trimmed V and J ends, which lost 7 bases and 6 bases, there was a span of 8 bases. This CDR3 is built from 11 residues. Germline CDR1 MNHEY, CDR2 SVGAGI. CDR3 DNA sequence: TGTGCCAGCACCTCGAGGGATACGCAGTATTTT. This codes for CASTSRDTQYF.

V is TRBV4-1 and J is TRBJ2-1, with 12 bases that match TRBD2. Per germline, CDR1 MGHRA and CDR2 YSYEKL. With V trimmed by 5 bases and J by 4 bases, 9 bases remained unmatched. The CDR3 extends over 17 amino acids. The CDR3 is CASSEGTSGLPYNEQFF. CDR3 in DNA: TGCGCCAGCAGCGAAGGGACTAGCGGGCTACCTTACAATGAGCAGTTCTTC.

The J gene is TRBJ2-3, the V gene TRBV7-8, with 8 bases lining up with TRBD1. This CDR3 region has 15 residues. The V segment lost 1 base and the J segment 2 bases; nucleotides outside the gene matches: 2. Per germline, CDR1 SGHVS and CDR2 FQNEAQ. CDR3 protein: CASSLGQGITDTQYF. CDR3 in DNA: TGTGCCAGCAGCTTAGGACAGGGGATCACAGATACGCAGTATTTT.

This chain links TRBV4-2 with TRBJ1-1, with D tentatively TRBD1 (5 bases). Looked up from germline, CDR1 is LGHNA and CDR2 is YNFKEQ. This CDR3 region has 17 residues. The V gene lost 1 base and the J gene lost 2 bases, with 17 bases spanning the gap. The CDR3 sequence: CASSQGEGGQRNTEAFF. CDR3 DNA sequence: TGTGCCAGCAGCCAAGGGGAGGGTGGACAACGAAACACTGAAGCTTTCTTT.

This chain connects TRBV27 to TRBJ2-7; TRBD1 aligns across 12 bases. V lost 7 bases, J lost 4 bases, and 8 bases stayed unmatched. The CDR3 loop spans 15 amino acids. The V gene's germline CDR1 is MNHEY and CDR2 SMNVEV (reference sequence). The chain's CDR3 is CASKGQGANRYEQYF. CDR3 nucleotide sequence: TGTGCCAGCAAGGGACAGGGGGCGAATCGGTACGAGCAGTACTTC.

The CDR3 is CASSAGRLYTQYF. The CDR3 DNA sequence: TGTGCCAGCAGCGCGGGCCGTCTTTATACGCAGTATTTT. This chain uses TRBV7-2 with TRBJ2-3; weak D call: TRBD2 (5 bases). The CDR3 contains 13 residues. The germline V and J ends were trimmed by 5 bases and 7 bases, with 13 bases remaining between them. The germline CDR1 and CDR2 sequences are SGHTA and FQGNSA.

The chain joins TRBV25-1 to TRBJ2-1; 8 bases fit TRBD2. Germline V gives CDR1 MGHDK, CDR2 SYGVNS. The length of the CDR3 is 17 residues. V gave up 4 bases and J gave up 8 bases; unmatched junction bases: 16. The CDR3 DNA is TGTGCCAGCAGTGGCCGCGCGGGGGGCCCCTTGGGCCATGAGCAGTTCTTC. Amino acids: CASSGRAGGPLGHEQFF.

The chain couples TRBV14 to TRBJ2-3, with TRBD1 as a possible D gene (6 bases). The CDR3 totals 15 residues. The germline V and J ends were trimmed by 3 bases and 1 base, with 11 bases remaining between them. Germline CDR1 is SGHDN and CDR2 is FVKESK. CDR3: CASSHQQGRTDTQYF. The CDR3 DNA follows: TGTGCCAGCAGCCATCAACAGGGCCGCACAGATACGCAGTATTTT. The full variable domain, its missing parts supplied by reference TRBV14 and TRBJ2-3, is EAGVTQFPSHSVIEKGQTVTLRCDPISGHDNLYWYRRVMGKEIKFLLHFVKESKQDESGMPNNRFLAERTGGTYSTLKVQPAELEDSGVYFCASSHQQGRTDTQYFGPGTRLTVL.

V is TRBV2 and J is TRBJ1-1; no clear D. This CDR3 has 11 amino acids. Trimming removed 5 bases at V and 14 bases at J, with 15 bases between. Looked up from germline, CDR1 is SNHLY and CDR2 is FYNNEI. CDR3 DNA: TGTGCCAGCAGTCCTGACCACCTAGGATTCTTT. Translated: CASSPDHLGFF. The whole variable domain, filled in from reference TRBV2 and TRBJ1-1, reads EPEVTQTPSHQVTQMGQEVILRCVPISNHLYFYWYRQILGQKVEFLVSFYNNEISEKSEIFDDQFSVERPDGSNFTLKIRSTKLEDSAMYFCASSPDHLGFFGQGTRLTVV.

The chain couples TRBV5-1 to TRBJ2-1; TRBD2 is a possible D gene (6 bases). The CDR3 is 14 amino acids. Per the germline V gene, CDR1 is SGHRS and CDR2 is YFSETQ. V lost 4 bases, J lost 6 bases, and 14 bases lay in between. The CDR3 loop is CASSTSGGLNEQFF. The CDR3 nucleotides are TGCGCCAGCAGCACGTCCGGGGGACTCAATGAGCAGTTCTTC.

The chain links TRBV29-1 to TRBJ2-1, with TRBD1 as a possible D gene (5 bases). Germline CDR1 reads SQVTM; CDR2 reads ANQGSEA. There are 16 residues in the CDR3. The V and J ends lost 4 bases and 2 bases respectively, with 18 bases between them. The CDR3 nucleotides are TGCAGCGTTGGGGGTGTGGGGCAGGGTACCTACAATGAGCAGTTCTTC. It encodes CSVGGVGQGTYNEQFF.

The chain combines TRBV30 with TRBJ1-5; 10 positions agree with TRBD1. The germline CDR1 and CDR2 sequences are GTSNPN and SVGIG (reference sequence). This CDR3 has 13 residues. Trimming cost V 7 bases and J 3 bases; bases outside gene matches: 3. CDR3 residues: CALGQGNNQPQHF. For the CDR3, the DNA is TGTGCCTTGGGACAGGGGAACAATCAGCCCCAGCATTTT. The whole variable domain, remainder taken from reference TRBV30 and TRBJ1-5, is SQTIHQWPATLVQPVGSPLSLECTVEGTSNPNLYWYRQAAGRGLQLLFYSVGIGQISSEVPQNLSASRPQDRQFILSSKKLLLSDSGFYLCALGQGNNQPQHFGDGTRLSIL.

CDR3 bases: TGTGCCAGCAGTTCGGGACAGATATTCACAGATACGCAGTATTTT. Amino acids: CASSSGQIFTDTQYF. The J gene is TRBJ2-3, the V gene TRBV27; 7 bases are shared with TRBD1. CDR3 length: 15 residues. V shed 4 bases, J shed 2 bases, and the junction held 6 bases outside the gene matches. CDR1 and CDR2 from the germline V gene are MNHEY and SMNVEV (reference sequence).

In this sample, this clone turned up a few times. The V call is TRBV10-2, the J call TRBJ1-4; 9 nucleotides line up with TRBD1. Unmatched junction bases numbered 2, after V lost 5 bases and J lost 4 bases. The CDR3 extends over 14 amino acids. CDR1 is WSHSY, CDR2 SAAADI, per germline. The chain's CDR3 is CASSRQGDNEKLFF. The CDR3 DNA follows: TGCGCCAGCAGTCGACAGGGGGATAATGAAAAACTGTTTTTT.

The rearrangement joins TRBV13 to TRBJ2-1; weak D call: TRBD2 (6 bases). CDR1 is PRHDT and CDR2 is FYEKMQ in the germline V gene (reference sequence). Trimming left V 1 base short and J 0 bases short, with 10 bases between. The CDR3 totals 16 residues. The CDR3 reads CASSLVVRGSYNEQFF. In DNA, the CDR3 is TGTGCCAGCAGCTTAGTCGTGCGGGGCTCCTACAATGAGCAGTTCTTC.

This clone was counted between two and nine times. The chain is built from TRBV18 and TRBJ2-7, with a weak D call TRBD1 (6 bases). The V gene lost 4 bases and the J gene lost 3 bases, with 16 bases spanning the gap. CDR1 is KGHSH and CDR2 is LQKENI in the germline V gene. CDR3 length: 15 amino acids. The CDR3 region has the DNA TGTGCCAGCTCACTATACCAGGGGAAGGACTACGAGCAGTACTTC. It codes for CASSLYQGKDYEQYF.

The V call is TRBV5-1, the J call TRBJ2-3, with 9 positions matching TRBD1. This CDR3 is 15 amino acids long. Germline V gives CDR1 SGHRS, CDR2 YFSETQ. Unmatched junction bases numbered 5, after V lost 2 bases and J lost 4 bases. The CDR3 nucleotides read TGCGCCAGCAGCTTAGGACAGGGGAAAGCAGATACGCAGTATTTT. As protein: CASSLGQGKADTQYF.

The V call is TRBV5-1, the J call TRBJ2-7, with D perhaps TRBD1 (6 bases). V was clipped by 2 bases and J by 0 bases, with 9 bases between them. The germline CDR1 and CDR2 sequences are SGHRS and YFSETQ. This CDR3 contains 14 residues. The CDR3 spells CASSLTGFSYEQYF. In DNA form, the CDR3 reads TGCGCCAGCAGCTTAACAGGGTTCTCCTACGAGCAGTACTTC.

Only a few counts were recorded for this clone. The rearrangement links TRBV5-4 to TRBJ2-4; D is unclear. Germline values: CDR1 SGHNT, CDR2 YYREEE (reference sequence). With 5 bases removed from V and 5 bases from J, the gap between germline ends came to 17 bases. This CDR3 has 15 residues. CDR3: CASSPDDLGQNIQYF. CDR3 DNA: TGTGCCAGCAGTCCCGACGATTTGGGCCAAAACATTCAGTACTTC.